These 19 T cell receptor beta chains share one sample of origin, sequenced in a study of blood T cell repertoires in COVID-19 (dated by TCRdb to about 2020). Libraries came from the immunoSEQ multiplex PCR assay. Imported from immuneACCESS, the table was reduced by TCRdb to in-frame sequences with V and J called. These copies leave out some clones; in studies compared against another copy, an unresolved V gene accounts for under half, and the cause of the remainder is not known. Here the sample has hundreds of thousands of clones; 87% occur a single time. The ten largest clones add up to roughly 6.3% of the sample. Sequenced sample: peripheral blood. These receptor sequences come from a woman in her forties or fifties with COVID-19, enrolled during active disease.

The chain uses TRBV18 and TRBJ2-7, with D unresolved. Germline V CDR1 and CDR2: KGHSH, LQKENI. The V gene lost 4 bases and the J gene lost 1 base, with 8 bases spanning the gap. This CDR3 has 13 amino acids. In DNA form, the CDR3 reads TGTGCCAGCTCACGAGGTCAGTCCTACGAGCAGTACTTC. It translates to CASSRGQSYEQYF.

The chain joins TRBV4-1 to TRBJ2-7, with 7 positions matching TRBD2. This CDR3 spans 17 amino acids. V shed 0 bases and J 4 bases; nucleotides not matched to a gene: 12. Germline V lookup: CDR1 MGHRA, CDR2 YSYEKL. The chain's CDR3 is CASSQDVGRLREYEQYF. The CDR3 DNA reads TGCGCCAGCAGCCAAGATGTCGGAAGGTTGCGGGAGTACGAGCAGTACTTC.

V and J are TRBV6-5 and TRBJ1-2; 8 bases are a match to TRBD1. The V gene end was trimmed by 2 bases and the J gene end by 4 bases; junction bases not matched to a gene: 6. Germline CDR1 reads MNHEY; CDR2 reads SVGAGI. CDR3 length: 15 amino acids. The chain's CDR3 is CASSYTRQGTYGYTF. CDR3 sequence (DNA): TGTGCCAGCAGTTACACAAGACAGGGGACCTATGGCTACACCTTC.

The chain carries TRBV5-1 and TRBJ2-1; 12 bases are shared with TRBD2. Germline assignment: CDR1 SGHRS and CDR2 YFSETQ. Unmatched junction bases numbered 9, after V lost 2 bases and J lost 6 bases. The CDR3 covers 17 residues. CDR3 coding DNA: TGCGCCAGCAGCTTCCCGACTAGCGGGAGCCAAATCAATGAGCAGTTCTTC. Translating gives CASSFPTSGSQINEQFF.

The V and J genes are TRBV6-5 and TRBJ2-7, with 7 bases fitting TRBD2. The CDR3 is 15 amino acids. The V gene's germline CDR1 is MNHEY and CDR2 SVGAGI. Germline trimming cut 5 bases from V and 2 bases from J; bases unmatched to any gene: 9. CDR3 sequence: CASSLLPSGAYEQYF. DNA for the CDR3: TGTGCCAGCAGTCTTCTCCCTAGCGGAGCCTACGAGCAGTACTTC.

The CDR3 nucleotides read TGTGCCAGTAGTATGGGAAGCGGGAGGTTCTACGAGCAGTACTTC. Protein: CASSMGSGRFYEQYF. This chain links TRBV19 with TRBJ2-7; 9 bases are a match to TRBD2. The CDR3 covers 15 residues. Losses at the gene ends were 3 bases for V and 3 bases for J; bases not matched to a gene: 6. Germline V gene lookup returns CDR1 LNHDA and CDR2 SQIVND (reference sequence).

This clone is a singleton in its sample. Other nucleotide sequences from this sample produce the same CDR3. The CDR3 sequence is CSVVGQGLYGYTF. CDR3 in DNA: TGCAGCGTTGTCGGTCAGGGCCTCTATGGCTACACCTTC. The chain has TRBV29-1 and TRBJ1-2; possibly TRBD1 for D (5 bases). The germline V and J ends were trimmed by 4 bases and 4 bases, with 13 bases remaining between them. This CDR3 contains 13 residues. The germline CDR1 and CDR2 sequences are SQVTM and ANQGSEA.

The chain is built from TRBV4-3 and TRBJ1-2; D remains unclear. CDR1 is LGHNA, CDR2 YSLEER, per germline. The V end was cut by 0 bases, the J end by 3 bases, with 14 bases between. The CDR3 spans 16 residues. CDR3: CASSQDLAENDYGYTF. The CDR3 DNA reads TGCGCCAGCAGCCAAGATCTGGCAGAAAACGACTATGGCTACACCTTC.

This chain links TRBV28 with TRBJ1-2; 9 nucleotides agree with TRBD1. Germline V lookup: CDR1 MDHEN, CDR2 SYDVKM. This CDR3 has 12 amino acids. V shed 8 bases, J shed 10 bases, and the junction held 8 bases outside the gene matches. The CDR3 sequence is CASRVLQGAYTF. As DNA, the CDR3 is TGTGCCAGCCGAGTTCTACAGGGGGCCTACACCTTC.

This clone was counted between two and nine times. This chain joins TRBV30 and TRBJ1-5, with no clear D. Germline values: CDR1 GTSNPN, CDR2 SVGIG (reference sequence). The CDR3 has 14 amino acids. Trimming cost V 0 bases and J 0 bases, with 6 bases left between them. The CDR3 loop is CAWSVLDSNQPQHF. The CDR3, as DNA: TGTGCCTGGAGTGTACTCGATAGCAATCAGCCCCAGCATTTT.

CDR3 nucleotide sequence: TGTGCCACCAGTGATGGGACAGGGGGTCTTCAGCCCCAGCATTTT. It translates to CATSDGTGGLQPQHF. The chain has TRBV24-1 and TRBJ1-5; the match to TRBD1 covers 11 bases. Trimming took 3 bases from V and 6 from J; bases not matched to a gene: 3. The CDR3 loop spans 15 amino acids. From germline, CDR1 is KGHDR and CDR2 SFDVKD.

This chain uses TRBV12-3 or TRBV12-4 with TRBJ2-5; a possible D gene is TRBD1 (5 bases). This CDR3 has 13 amino acids. Trimming pared 5 bases from V and 5 bases from J, leaving 12 bases between. CDR3 sequence reads: CASSPRRVETQYF. In DNA form, the CDR3 reads TGTGCCAGCAGTCCCCGCAGGGTTGAGACCCAGTACTTC.

The rearrangement links TRBV19 to TRBJ1-1; TRBD1 matches at 7 bases. V lost 4 bases to trimming and J lost 7 bases; unmatched junction nucleotides: 6. The CDR3 spans 13 residues. CDR1 is LNHDA, CDR2 SQIVND, per germline (reference sequence). The chain's CDR3 is CASSTRDRGEAFF. CDR3 nucleotide sequence: TGTGCCAGTAGTACTCGGGACAGAGGTGAAGCTTTCTTT.

The chain carries TRBV6-6 and TRBJ2-3; possibly TRBD2 for D (5 bases). The CDR3 sequence is 11 residues long. Trimming left V 8 bases short and J 12 bases short, with 15 bases between. The V gene's germline CDR1 is MNHNY and CDR2 SVGAGI (reference sequence). The DNA of the CDR3 is TGTGCCAGCTCTGGTGGGAGCTTTCAGTATTTT. This sequence encodes CASSGGSFQYF.

The chain couples TRBV18 to TRBJ1-6; D remains ambiguous. Germline assignment: CDR1 KGHSH and CDR2 LQKENI. V gave up 4 bases and J gave up 7 bases, with 8 bases separating them. This CDR3 contains 13 residues. For the CDR3, the DNA is TGTGCCAGCTCACTTGTCAGGAATTCACCCCTCCACTTT. Encoded protein: CASSLVRNSPLHF.

The CDR3 region is CASSDTGAKETQYF. CDR3 DNA sequence: TGTGCCAGCAGTGACACAGGGGCCAAAGAGACCCAGTACTTC. The V and J genes are TRBV6-6 and TRBJ2-5, with 7 bases aligning to TRBD1. Per the germline V gene, CDR1 is MNHNY and CDR2 is SVGAGI (reference sequence). The CDR3 is made up of 14 amino acids. V gave up 5 bases and J gave up 3 bases; unmatched junction bases: 6.

This clone came up many times. The chain couples TRBV27 to TRBJ2-3, with 8 bases fitting TRBD2. CDR3 size: 18 residues. V shed 5 bases and J 2 bases; nucleotides not matched to a gene: 15. The V gene's germline CDR1 is MNHEY and CDR2 SMNVEV (reference sequence). The CDR3 nucleotides read TGTGCCAGCAGTCCCCGAGGGGGAAGCGGGAGAACCACAGATACGCAGTATTTT. This codes for CASSPRGGSGRTTDTQYF.

This clone was seen more than once but under ten times. The chain has TRBV3-1 (or the pseudogene TRBV3-2) and TRBJ2-7; 10 bases align to TRBD2. The CDR3 loop spans 15 amino acids. Germline values: CDR1 LGHDT, CDR2 YNNKEL (reference sequence). The junction had 4 bases not matched to a gene; V was cut back by 0 bases and J by 5 bases. CDR3 DNA sequence: TGTGCCAGCAGCCAAGAAGCGGGAGGGCCCCACGAGCAGTACTTC. Its translation is CASSQEAGGPHEQYF.

The gene calls are TRBV5-1 and TRBJ1-2; no reliable D call. The germline gives CDR1 SGHRS, CDR2 YFSETQ. The CDR3 is made up of 14 amino acids. Trimming left V 1 base short and J 5 bases short, with 12 bases between. CDR3 bases: TGCGCCAGCAGCTTGACTGTCCACTCATATGGCTACACCTTC. This encodes CASSLTVHSYGYTF.